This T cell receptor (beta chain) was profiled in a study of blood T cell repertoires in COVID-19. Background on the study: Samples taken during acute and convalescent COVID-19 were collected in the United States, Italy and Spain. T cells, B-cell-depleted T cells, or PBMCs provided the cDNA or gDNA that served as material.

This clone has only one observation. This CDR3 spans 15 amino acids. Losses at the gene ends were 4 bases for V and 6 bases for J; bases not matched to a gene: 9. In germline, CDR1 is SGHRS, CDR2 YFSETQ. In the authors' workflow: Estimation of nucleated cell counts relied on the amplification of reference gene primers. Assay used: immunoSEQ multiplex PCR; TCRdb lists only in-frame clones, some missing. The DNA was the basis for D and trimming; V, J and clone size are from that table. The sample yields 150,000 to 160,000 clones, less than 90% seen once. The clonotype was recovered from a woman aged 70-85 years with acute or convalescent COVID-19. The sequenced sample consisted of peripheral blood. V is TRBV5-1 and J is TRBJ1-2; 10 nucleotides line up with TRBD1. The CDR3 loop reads CASSPGDRGSDGYTF. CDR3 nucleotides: TGCGCCAGCAGCCCAGGGGACAGGGGATCAGATGGCTACACCTTC.